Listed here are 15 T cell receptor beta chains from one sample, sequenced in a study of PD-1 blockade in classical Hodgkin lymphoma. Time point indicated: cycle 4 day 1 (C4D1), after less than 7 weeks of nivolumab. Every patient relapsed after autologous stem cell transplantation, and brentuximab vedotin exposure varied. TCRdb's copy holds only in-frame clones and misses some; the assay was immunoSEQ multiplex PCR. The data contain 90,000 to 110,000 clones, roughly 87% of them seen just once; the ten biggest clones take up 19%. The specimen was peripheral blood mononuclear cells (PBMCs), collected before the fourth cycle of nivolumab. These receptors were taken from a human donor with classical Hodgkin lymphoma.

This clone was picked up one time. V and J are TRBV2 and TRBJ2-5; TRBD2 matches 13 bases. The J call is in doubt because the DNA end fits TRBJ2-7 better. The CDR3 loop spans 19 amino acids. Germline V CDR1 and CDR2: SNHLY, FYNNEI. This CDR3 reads CASSLSLLAGGPGWSEQYF. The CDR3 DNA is TGTGCCAGCAGCCTTTCTTTACTAGCGGGAGGGCCGGGGTGGTCCGAGCAGTACTTC.

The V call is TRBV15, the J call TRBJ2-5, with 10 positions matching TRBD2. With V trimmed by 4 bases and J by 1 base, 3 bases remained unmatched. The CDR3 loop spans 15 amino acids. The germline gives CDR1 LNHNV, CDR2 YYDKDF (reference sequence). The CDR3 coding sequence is TGTGCCACCAGCACCAGCGGGAGGGCCCAAGAGACCCAGTACTTC. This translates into CATSTSGRAQETQYF.

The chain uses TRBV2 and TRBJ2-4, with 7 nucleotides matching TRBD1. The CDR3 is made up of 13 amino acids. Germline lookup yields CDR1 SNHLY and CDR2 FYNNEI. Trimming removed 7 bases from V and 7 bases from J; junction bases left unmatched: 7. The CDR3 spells CASTSTGTNIQYF. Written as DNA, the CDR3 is TGTGCCAGCACCTCGACAGGGACCAACATTCAGTACTTC. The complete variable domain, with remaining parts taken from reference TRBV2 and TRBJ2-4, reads EPEVTQTPSHQVTQMGQEVILRCVPISNHLYFYWYRQILGQKVEFLVSFYNNEISEKSEIFDDQFSVERPDGSNFTLKIRSTKLEDSAMYFCASTSTGTNIQYFGAGTRLSVL.

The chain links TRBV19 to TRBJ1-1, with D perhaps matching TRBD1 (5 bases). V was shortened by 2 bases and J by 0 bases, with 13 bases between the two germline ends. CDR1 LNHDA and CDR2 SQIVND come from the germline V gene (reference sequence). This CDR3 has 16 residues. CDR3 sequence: CASSIYATAMNTEAFF. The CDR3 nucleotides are TGTGCCAGTAGTATATACGCGACAGCCATGAACACTGAAGCTTTCTTT.

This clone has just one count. The DNA for the CDR3 is TGTGCCAGCAGTTTCCCCCGGGGGACAGGTAGCTACGAGCAGTACTTC. Protein: CASSFPRGTGSYEQYF. The chain is built from TRBV28 and TRBJ2-7; 8 bases map to TRBD1. The CDR3 covers 16 residues. The trim removed 3 bases at V and 3 bases at J, leaving 10 bases unmatched. The germline V gene has CDR1 MDHEN and CDR2 SYDVKM.

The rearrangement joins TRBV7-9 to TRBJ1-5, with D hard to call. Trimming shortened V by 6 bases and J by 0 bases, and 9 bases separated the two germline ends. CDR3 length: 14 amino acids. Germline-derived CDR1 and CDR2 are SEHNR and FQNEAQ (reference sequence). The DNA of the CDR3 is TGTGCCAGCAGTCCTCGGAATAGCAATCAGCCCCAGCATTTT. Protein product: CASSPRNSNQPQHF.

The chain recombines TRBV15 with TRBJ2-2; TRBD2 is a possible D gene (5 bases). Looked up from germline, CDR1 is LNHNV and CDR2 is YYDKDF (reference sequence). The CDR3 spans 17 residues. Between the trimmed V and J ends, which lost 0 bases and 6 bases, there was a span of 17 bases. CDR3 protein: CATSRDLTRAGPGELFF. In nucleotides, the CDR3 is TGTGCCACCAGCAGAGATTTGACGCGGGCGGGCCCCGGGGAGCTGTTTTTT.

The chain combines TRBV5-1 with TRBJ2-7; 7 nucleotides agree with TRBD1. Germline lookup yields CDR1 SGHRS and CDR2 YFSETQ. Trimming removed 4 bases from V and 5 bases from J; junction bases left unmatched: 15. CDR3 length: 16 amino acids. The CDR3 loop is CASSPGAGTVSNEQYF. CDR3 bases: TGCGCCAGCAGCCCTGGGGCCGGGACAGTAAGCAACGAGCAGTACTTC. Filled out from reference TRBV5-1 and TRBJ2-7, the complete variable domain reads KAGVTQTPRYLIKTRGQQVTLSCSPISGHRSVSWYQQTPGQGLQFLFEYFSETQRNKGNFPGRFSGRQFSNSRSEMNVSTLELGDSALYLCASSPGAGTVSNEQYFGPGTRLTVT.

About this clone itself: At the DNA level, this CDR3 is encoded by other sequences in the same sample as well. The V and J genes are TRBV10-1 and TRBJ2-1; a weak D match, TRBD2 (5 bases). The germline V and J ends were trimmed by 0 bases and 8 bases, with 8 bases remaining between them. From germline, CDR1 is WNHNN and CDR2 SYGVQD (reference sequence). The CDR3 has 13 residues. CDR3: CASSESGSDEQFF. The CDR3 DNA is TGCGCCAGCAGTGAGTCGGGGAGCGATGAGCAGTTCTTC.

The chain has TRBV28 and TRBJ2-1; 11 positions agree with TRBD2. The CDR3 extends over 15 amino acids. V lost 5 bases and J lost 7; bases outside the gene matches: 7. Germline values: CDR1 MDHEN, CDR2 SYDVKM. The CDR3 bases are TGTGCCAGCAGTATCGGGATAGCGGGAGGGAATGAGCAGTTCTTC. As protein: CASSIGIAGGNEQFF.

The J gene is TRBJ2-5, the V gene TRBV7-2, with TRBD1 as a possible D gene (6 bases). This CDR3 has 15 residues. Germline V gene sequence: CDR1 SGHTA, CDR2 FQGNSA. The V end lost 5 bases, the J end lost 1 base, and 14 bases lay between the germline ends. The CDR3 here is CASSRYRDTQETQYF. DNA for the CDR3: TGTGCCAGCAGCCGTTACCGGGACACCCAAGAGACCCAGTACTTC. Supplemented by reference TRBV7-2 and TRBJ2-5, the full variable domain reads GAGVSQSPSNKVTEKGKDVELRCDPISGHTALYWYRQSLGQGLEFLIYFQGNSAPDKSGLPSDRFSAERTGGSVSTLTIQRTQQEDSAVYLCASSRYRDTQETQYFGPGTRLLVL.

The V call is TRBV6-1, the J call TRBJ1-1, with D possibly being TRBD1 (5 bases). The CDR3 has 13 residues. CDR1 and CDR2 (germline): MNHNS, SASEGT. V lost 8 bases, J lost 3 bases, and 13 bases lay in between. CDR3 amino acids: CASQGFVHTEAFF. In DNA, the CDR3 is TGTGCCAGCCAGGGCTTTGTGCACACTGAAGCTTTCTTT.

The CDR3 region is CASSPPPDRTGELFF. The CDR3 DNA is TGTGCCAGCTCACCCCCCCCGGACCGAACCGGGGAGCTGTTTTTT. The chain employs TRBV18 and TRBJ2-2, with D uncertain. The CDR3 loop spans 15 amino acids. Germline loops: CDR1 KGHSH, CDR2 LQKENI. V lost 3 bases and J lost 5, with 13 bases in between.

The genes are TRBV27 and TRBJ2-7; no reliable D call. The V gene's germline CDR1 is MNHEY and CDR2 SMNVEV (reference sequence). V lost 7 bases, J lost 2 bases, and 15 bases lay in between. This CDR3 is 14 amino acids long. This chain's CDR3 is CASKNKSSTYEQYF. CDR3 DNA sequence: TGTGCCAGCAAGAACAAGTCTTCTACCTACGAGCAGTACTTC.

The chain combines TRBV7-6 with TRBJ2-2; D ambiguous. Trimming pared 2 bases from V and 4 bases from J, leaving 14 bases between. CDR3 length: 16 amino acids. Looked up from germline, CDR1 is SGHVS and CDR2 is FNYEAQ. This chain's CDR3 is CASSLSSYSLTGELFF. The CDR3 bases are TGTGCCAGCAGCTTAAGTAGTTATTCTCTCACCGGGGAGCTGTTTTTT. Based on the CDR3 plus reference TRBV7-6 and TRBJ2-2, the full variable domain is GAGVSQSPRYKVTKRGQDVALRCDPISGHVSLYWYRQALGQGPEFLTYFNYEAQQDKSGLPNDRFSAERPEGSISTLTIQRTEQRDSAMYRCASSLSSYSLTGELFFGEGSRLTVL.